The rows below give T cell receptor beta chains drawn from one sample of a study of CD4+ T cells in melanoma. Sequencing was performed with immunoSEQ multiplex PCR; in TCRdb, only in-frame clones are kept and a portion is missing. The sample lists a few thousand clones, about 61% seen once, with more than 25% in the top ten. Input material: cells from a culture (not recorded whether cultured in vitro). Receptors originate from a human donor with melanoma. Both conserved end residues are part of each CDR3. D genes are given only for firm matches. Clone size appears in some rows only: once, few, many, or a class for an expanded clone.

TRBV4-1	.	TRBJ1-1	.	TGCGCCAGCAGCCAAGGTGTCTGGGGAAACACTGAAGCTTTCTTT	CASSQGVWGNTEAFF
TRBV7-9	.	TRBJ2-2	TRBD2	TGTGCCAGCAGCCGGAGCGGGGGGGGAGGCACCGGGGAGCTGTTTTTT	CASSRSGGGGTGELFF
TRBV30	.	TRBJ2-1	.	TGTGCCTCGAAAAGTGGGTGGGACCGCTCCTACAATGAGCAGTTCTTC	CASKSGWDRSYNEQFF
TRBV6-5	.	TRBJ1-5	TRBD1	TGTGCCAGCAGGTTCCTTCAGGGGGCTGGTCAGCCCCAGCATTTT	CASRFLQGAGQPQHF
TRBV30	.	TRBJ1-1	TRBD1	TGTGCCTGGGGGAGAAGACAGGGGGAAGCTGAAGCTTTCTTT	CAWGRRQGEAEAFF
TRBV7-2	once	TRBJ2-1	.	TGTGCCAGCAGCTTAAGGAGGTGGGGGGGCAACAATGAGCAGTTCTTC	CASSLRRWGGNNEQFF
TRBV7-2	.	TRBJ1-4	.	TGTGCCAGCAGCTTAGAGAGTGAAAAACTGTTTTTT	CASSLESEKLFF
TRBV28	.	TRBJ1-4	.	TGTGCCAGCAGTTTAACACAGTATAATGAAAAACTGTTTTTT	CASSLTQYNEKLFF
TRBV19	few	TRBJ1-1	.	TGTGCCAGTAGGATTTCAGGATTGCGGACTGAAGCTTTCTTT	CASRISGLRTEAFF
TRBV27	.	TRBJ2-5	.	TGTGCCAGCAGTTTAATGGGGGGTGAGACCCAGTACTTC	CASSLMGGETQYF
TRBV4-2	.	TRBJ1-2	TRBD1	TGTGCCAGCAGCAATACAGGGGGCGAGGGGTCCCCTGGCTACACCTTC	CASSNTGGEGSPGYTF
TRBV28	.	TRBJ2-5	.	TGTGCCAGCAGTTTGGAAGAGACCCAGTACTTC	CASSLEETQYF
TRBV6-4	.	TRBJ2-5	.	TGTGCCAGCAGCCCCCAGGGAGGTGTAGAGACCCAGTACTTC	CASSPQGGVETQYF
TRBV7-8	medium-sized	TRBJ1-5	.	TGTGCCAGCAGCTTAGGCGCGAGGGCCGGGAGTCGGCAGCCCCAGCATTTT	CASSLGARAGSRQPQHF
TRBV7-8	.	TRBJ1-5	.	TGTGCCAGCAGCCCGCGGTCGGGGCAAAGCAATCAGCCCCAGCATTTT	CASSPRSGQSNQPQHF
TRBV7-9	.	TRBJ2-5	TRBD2	TGTGCCAGCAGCCCGCCCCATAGCGGGGGACGCCAAGAGACCCAGTACTTC	CASSPPHSGGRQETQYF